Listed here are 3 T cell receptor beta chains from one sample, sequenced in a study of T cells in Graves' hyperthyroidism and ophthalmopathy. There were TCR beta CDR3 regions amplified from RNA transcripts. A first-round RT-PCR of the TCR CDR3 used the HTBI primer set. TCRdb reprocessed the multiplex PCR reads via MiXCR and lists one record per CDR3 protein. This sample yields roughly 570,000 distinct CDR3 sequences, of which under 60% are seen a single time; roughly 20% belongs to the top ten. The sequencing input was peripheral blood or thyroid tissue (not recorded which). The receptors were gathered from an adult woman with Graves' disease, either hyperthyroidism or ophthalmopathy (not recorded which).

The table lists this clonotype with many counts. The chain has TRBV7-9 and TRBJ2-2, with 7 bases identical to TRBD1. Germline loops: CDR1 SEHNR, CDR2 FQNEAQ (reference sequence). The CDR3 extends over 20 amino acids. The J segment lost 6 bases and the V segment lost 2 bases, leaving 21 bases of the junction unmatched. The CDR3 here is CASSLPGQLSVSQTAGELFF. Here the CDR3 DNA reads TGTGCCAGCAGCTTACCGGGACAGTTGAGTGTCTCCCAAACGGCCGGGGAGCTGTTTTTT.

The genes are TRBV11-2 and TRBJ2-5; D unclear. Trimming cost V 1 base and J 3 bases, with 12 bases left between them. The CDR3 spans 15 residues. Germline V gene lookup returns CDR1 SGHAT and CDR2 FQNNGV. CDR3 protein: CASSLGGGLKETQYF. The CDR3 DNA reads as TGTGCCAGCAGCTTAGGGGGTGGGCTGAAAGAGACCCAGTACTTC.

The rearrangement links TRBV20-1 to TRBJ1-5; a possible D gene is TRBD1 (5 bases). The CDR3 spans 12 residues. Germline lookup yields CDR1 DFQATT and CDR2 SNEGSKA (reference sequence). Trimming took off 4 bases at V and 4 bases at J, with 8 bases between the two ends. The CDR3 region is CSAIGGNQPQHF. The CDR3 nucleotides read TGCAGTGCTATCGGGGGAAATCAGCCCCAGCATTTT.